This T cell receptor beta chain stems from a study of vaccination and CD4 T cells after COVID-19. Study outcomes and limitations: When vaccine-specific clones from convalescent patients were examined, 304 of 307 were spike mono-reactive.

About this clonotype: Its antigen is unidentified. An end of the junction differs from the germline gene, which may be a read error.

Regarding treatment: roughly 10-day PBMC culture with coronavirus spike peptide pools or control peptides (ViraFEST assay). Oncomine TCR Beta short-read sequencing was applied to DNA from cultured CD4+ T cells. TCRdb re-called the PCR reads through MiXCR, storing one row per CDR3 protein. The repertoire consists of about 20,000 distinct CDR3 sequences, with 43% occurring once and the leading ten covering approximately 15%. The sequencing sample was made of CD4+ T cells from blood, cultured in vitro. The source of this sequence is a human donor who had recovered from COVID-19.

The CDR3 loop reads CANSHRQGGYGYTF. CDR3 nucleotides: TGTGCCAACAGTCACAGACAGGGGGGTTATGGCTACACCTTC. This rearrangement joins TRBV6-1 to TRBJ1-2, with 9 bases lining up with TRBD1. This CDR3 comprises 14 residues. Germline CDR1 reads MNHNS; CDR2 reads SASEGT.